This T cell receptor beta chain was recovered during a study of cytomegalovirus exposure and HLA in healthy donors (dated by TCRdb to the late 2010s). With respect to the entire study: In an earlier analysis of 450 to 750 of the donors, 276 Gb of sequence data and 100 million or so unique TCR beta sequences from roughly 200 million T cells were reported. Donor age, sex, ethnicity and CMV serostatus were collected together with the repertoire data. Roughly 300 gigabases of sequencing data and some 85 million unique TCR sequences were included in an early release covering several hundred HLA-typed donors. Across around 400 genotyped donors of the cohort, an average of about 250,000 unique TCR beta nucleotide sequences per donor were sequenced, and roughly 20% of those sequences were non-productive. All discovery cohort repertoires had been generated on a single sequencing platform. The later analysis used no new phenotypic data to find candidate immune exposures, relying instead on TCR beta sequences and their occurrence across donors. Of the 350 to 450 genotyped donors, around 81% fell in the genetic ancestry cluster associated with self-reported Caucasian donors. A separate validation cohort of 100 to 150 different subjects was used in addition to the roughly 720-subject first cohort. HLA typing included class I and class II loci at four-digit resolution. Using immunosequencing, the study profiled T cell repertoires from about 610 subjects and related those repertoires to cytomegalovirus serostatus. Five DR-DQ haplotypes were treated as single units for association and clustering because of strong linkage in the cohort. In a later genetic analysis, genome-wide SNP genotypes for 398 of the 666 donors were used, and that subset was treated as a discovery cohort. The study aimed to test whether signatures of past pathogen exposure could be identified by cataloging public T cell receptors. To predict cytomegalovirus infection status, the study combined high-throughput TCR immunosequencing, statistical association of individual TCRs with disease status, and machine learning. To study patterns of TCR occurrence, a later analysis re-analyzed previously published TCR beta repertoires from several hundred donors and added high-resolution HLA genotyping. The number of donors typed differed by locus, with 629-630 for A, B, C, DRB1 and DQB1, around 500 for DQA1, 600 to 610 for DPA1, and 450 to 480 for DPB1. An earlier analysis of roughly 580 of the donors used high-throughput TCR beta sequencing to judge whether each TCR beta V gene segment behaved as functional or pseudogenic. Broad study findings and their caveats: Some IMGT-functional V segments, including TRBV6-2 and TRBV6-3, could not be distinguished by the 87-base-pair reads and were therefore excluded. Because some donors lacked HLA typing at each locus, the association tests relied only on the typed subset. The classifier was reported to diagnose cytomegalovirus status with high specificity and sensitivity in both the original cohort and the validation cohort. A later genetic analysis associated a missense DCLRE1C variant with V-gene and J-gene trimming of TCR beta chains, and an independent cohort replicated the association. A later analysis associated about 17,000 TCR beta sequences with specific HLA alleles at a false discovery rate of 0.05. The authors suggested that the approach could potentially be generalized to other disease states and immunological phenotypes. This cohort had only TCR beta chains sequenced, and the lack of alpha or paired-chain data limited which features could be detected. According to a later genetic analysis, donors in an Asian-associated ancestry cluster had fewer N-insertions in productive TCRs than the approximately 690-donor mean. A further reported finding was that TCR beta sequences accurately predicted the HLA-A and HLA-B alleles for most subjects in the first cohort. In a later analysis, the rate of TCR association differed among HLA loci, with DRB1 alleles having the most associated TCRs and HLA-C alleles having the fewest. A later analysis found that most CMV-associated TCR beta chains appeared HLA-restricted, with HLA associations seemingly driven largely by CMV exposure. Immune exposure information for the cohort was limited to CMV serostatus. The presence/absence analyses assumed that sequencing depth was roughly uniform across donors, and that assumption may not be true. A total of about 180 TCR beta chains were listed by the study as associated with cytomegalovirus. Most TCR sequences were seen in very few donors, while some public TCRs were found in many individuals. A group of highly shared sequence variants was considered likely to be a technical artifact of the sequencing pipeline. Several of the top co-occurrence clusters appeared to be linked to parvovirus B19, influenza, CMV and Epstein-Barr virus, according to a later analysis. When HLA alleles, especially DR and DQ, strongly co-occurred, TCR associations were difficult to assign to individual alleles. The earlier analysis of almost 600 of the donors excluded over 15 rarely observed V segments, including chromosome 9 orphons, because counts were too low. In a later analysis, HLA-associated TCR beta chains showed more clonal expansion and lower generation probabilities than non-associated chains that were equally common. Broadly in line with IMGT annotations, most TCR beta V segments showed up in productive rearrangements about 87% or about 30% of the time in an earlier analysis of several hundred of the donors. Correlated functional status among segregating V segments might be attributable to linkage disequilibrium, but an unknown experimental factor could not be ruled out. In vitro tests confirmed that three of the cytomegalovirus-associated TCR beta chains recognize cytomegalovirus antigens.

The cohort consisted of approximately 670 healthy bone marrow donors. Cohort members were all nominally healthy when sampled, although unrecorded immune exposures were likely present. The donor tested CMV seronegative, placing the donor among the 350 to 400 seronegative members of the cohort. A peripheral blood sample was provided by each donor, and peripheral blood mononuclear cells were used for TCR beta sequencing. Genomic DNA extraction from the blood cell samples was performed with the Qiagen DNeasy Blood Extraction Kit. Trimming leaves V shorter by 4 bases and J shorter by 4 bases, with the junction holding 15 bases beyond the gene matches. According to the germline V gene (reference sequence), CDR1 reads LNHDA and CDR2 reads SQIVND. The CDR3 goes from the cysteine to the phenylalanine over 18 residues. Of the read, only the CDR3 DNA is kept; its 54 bases are in frame from base 1. Libraries came from the immunoSEQ multiplex PCR assay. For the multiplex PCR, a mixture combining 60 forward primers for TCR Vbeta segments and 13 reverse primers for TCR Jbeta segments was used. A multiplex PCR assay on genomic DNA amplified the CDR3 region of rearranged TCR beta genes. The Illumina HiSeq System was used to sequence the amplified TCR beta libraries as 87-base-pair reads. From the authors' description of their analysis: A later analysis counted approximately 76 million unique TCR beta chains across the 640 or so repertoires, and some 11 million of these chains were shared by at least two donors. Raw reads were error-corrected and collapsed into unique sequences with a nearest-neighbor algorithm that merged closely related sequences to remove PCR and sequencing errors. Alignment of CDR3 sequences to IMGT reference sequences was used to assign V, D and J gene segments. For a sequence to be retained, a match of at least six nucleotides to both a V gene segment and a J gene segment was required. Rearrangements were called productive when the CDR3 lacked stop codons and stayed in frame with V and J; all others were non-productive. CDR3 was defined according to IMGT convention as the region running from the second conserved V-encoded cysteine to the conserved J-encoded phenylalanine. In an earlier analysis of just under 600 of the donors, sequences lacking an unambiguous match to a single V gene segment were excluded. In an earlier analysis of approximately 560 of the donors, a V segment was called functional when productive rearrangements were above 56.7%, and segregating when the standard deviation between donors exceeded 5%. A statistical classification framework was developed to diagnose cytomegalovirus status using the catalog of TCR beta chain sequences. In a later analysis, TCR nucleotide sequences were compared against IMGT/GENE-DB human TR gene sequences so that V and J genes could be assigned. A later analysis assigned CDR3 sequences and most-parsimonious VDJ recombination scenarios with the TCRdist pipeline. In a later analysis, every TCR beta chain was defined by the combination of its CDR3 amino acid sequence and its V-gene family, and reads without a unique V-gene family were dropped. As a way to deal with suspected cross-contamination and a sequencing artifact, a later analysis dropped 640 or so nucleotide sequences that were highly shared and had low generation probability. For each public chain, a later analysis derived a clonal expansion index from normalized ranks of inferred template counts within each repertoire. In a later analysis, generation probabilities were computed using a VDJ recombination model fitted to out-of-frame rearrangements, and the results were checked against IGoR. Hypergeometric tests were used in a later analysis to score TCR-TCR, TCR-HLA and TCR-CMV co-occurrence, with a repertoire-size bias correction applied to the TCR pairs. In a later analysis, false discovery rates were estimated by permuting HLA or CMV assignments 20 times. In a later analysis, co-occurring TCRs were grouped using DBSCAN, with TCRdist sequence similarity added in when clustering inside HLA-allele-positive subsets. Repertoires with fewer than 30,000 or more than 120,000 public chains were left out of co-occurrence clustering, as were five repertoires with anomalous nucleotide sharing. Not all clones reach the TCRdb copy of this immuneACCESS table, which keeps in-frame sequences only. Checked studies attribute under half of the gap to unresolved V genes and leave the rest unexplained. Clonal size and the V and J genes are those of that table, whereas D and trimming came from the DNA. This sample's table carries just over 150,000 clones. About 2.2% of the sample belongs to the ten largest clones.

For this clone: Its antigen target is currently unknown.

The sequencing input was PBMCs. This receptor was obtained from a young man in good health and CMV-seronegative. The rearrangement combines TRBV19 with TRBJ2-1, with 8 bases in between that match TRBD2. The CDR3 protein: CASSNPRTRLARYNEQFF. The DNA is TGTGCCAGTAGTAACCCCAGGACACGACTAGCGCGATACAATGAGCAGTTCTTC.